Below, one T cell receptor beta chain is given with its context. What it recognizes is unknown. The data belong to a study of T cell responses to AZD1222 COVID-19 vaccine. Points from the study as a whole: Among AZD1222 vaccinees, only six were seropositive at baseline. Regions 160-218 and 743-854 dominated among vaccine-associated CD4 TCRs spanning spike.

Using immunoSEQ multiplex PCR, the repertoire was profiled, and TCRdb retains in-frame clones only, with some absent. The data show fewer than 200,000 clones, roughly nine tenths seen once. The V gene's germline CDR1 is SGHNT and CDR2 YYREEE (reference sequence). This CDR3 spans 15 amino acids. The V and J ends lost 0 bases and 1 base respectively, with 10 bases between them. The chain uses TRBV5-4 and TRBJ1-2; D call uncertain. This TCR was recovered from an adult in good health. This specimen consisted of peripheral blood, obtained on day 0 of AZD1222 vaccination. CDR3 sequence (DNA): TGTGCCAGCAGCTTGGGACAAAACCTTAACTATGGCTACACCTTC. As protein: CASSLGQNLNYGYTF.